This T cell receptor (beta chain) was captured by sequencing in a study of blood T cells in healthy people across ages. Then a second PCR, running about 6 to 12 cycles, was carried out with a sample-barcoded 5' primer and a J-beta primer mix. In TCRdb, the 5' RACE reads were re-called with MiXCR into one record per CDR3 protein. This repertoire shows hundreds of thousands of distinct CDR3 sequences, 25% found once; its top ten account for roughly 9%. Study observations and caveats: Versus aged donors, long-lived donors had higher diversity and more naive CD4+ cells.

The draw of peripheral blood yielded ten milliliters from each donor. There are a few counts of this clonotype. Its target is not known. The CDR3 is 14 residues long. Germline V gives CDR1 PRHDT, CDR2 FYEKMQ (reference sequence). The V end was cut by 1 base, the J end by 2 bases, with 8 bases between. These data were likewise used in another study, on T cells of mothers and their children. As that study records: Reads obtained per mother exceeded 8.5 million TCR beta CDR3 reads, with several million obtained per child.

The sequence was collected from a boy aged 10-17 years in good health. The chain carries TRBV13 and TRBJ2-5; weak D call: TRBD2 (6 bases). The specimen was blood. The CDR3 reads CASSLAREQETQYF. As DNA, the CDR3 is TGTGCCAGCAGCTTAGCCCGGGAGCAAGAGACCCAGTACTTC.